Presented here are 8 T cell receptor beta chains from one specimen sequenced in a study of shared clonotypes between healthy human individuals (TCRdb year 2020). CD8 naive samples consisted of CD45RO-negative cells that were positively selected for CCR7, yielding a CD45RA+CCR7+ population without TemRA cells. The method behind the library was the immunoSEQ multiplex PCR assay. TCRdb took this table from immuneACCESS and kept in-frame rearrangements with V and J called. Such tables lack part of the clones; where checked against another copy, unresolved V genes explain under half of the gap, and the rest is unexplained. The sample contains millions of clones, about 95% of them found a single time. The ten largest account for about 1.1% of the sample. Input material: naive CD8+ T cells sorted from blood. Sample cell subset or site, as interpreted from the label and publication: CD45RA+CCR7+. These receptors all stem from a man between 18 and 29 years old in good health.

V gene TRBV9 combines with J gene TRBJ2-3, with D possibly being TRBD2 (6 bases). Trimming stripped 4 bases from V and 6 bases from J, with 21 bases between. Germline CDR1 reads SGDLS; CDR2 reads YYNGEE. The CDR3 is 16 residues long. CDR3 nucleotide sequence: TGTGCCAGCAGCCTGGACCCGACTAGGGCTTCTGATACGCAGTATTTT. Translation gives CASSLDPTRASDTQYF.

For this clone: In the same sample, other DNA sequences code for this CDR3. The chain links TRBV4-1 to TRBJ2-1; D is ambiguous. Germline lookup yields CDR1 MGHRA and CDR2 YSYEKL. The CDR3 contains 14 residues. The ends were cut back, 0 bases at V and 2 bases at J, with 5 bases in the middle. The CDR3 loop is CASSQELAYNEQFF. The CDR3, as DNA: TGCGCCAGCAGCCAAGAGCTGGCCTACAATGAGCAGTTCTTC.

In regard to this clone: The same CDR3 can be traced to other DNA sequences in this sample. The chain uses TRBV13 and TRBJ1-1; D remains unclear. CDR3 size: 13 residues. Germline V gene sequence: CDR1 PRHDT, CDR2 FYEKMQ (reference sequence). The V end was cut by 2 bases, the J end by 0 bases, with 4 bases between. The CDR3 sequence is CASSLRLNTEAFF. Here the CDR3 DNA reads TGTGCCAGCAGCTTACGCCTGAACACTGAAGCTTTCTTT.

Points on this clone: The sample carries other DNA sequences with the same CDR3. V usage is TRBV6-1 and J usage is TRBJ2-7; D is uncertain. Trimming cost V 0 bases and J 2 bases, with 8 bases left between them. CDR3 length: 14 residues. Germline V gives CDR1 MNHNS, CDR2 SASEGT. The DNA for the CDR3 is TGTGCCAGCAGTGAAGCGGGGTCAACCTACGAGCAGTACTTC. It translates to CASSEAGSTYEQYF.

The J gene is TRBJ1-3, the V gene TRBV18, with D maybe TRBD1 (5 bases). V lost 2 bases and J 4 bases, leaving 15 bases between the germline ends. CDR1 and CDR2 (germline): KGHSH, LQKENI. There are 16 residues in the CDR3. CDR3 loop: CASSPWGEGLGNTIYF. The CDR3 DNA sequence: TGTGCCAGCTCACCATGGGGAGAGGGACTCGGAAACACCATATATTTT. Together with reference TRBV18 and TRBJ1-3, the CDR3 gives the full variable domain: NAGVMQNPRHLVRRRGQEARLRCSPMKGHSHVYWYRQLPEEGLKFMVYLQKENIIDESGMPKERFSAEFPKEGPSILRIQQVVRGDSAAYFCASSPWGEGLGNTIYFGEGSWLTVV.

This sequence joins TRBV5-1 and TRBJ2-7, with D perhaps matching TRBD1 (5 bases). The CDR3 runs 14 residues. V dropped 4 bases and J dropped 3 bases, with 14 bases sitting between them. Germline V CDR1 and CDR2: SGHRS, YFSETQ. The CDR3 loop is CASSPYLDSYEQYF. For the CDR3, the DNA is TGCGCCAGCAGCCCTTACCTAGACAGCTACGAGCAGTACTTC.

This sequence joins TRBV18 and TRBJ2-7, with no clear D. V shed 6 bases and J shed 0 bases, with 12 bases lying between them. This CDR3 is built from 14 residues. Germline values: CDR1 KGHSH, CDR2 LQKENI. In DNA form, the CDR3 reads TGTGCCAGCTCCATGCAAGAGCTCTCCTACGAGCAGTACTTC. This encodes CASSMQELSYEQYF.

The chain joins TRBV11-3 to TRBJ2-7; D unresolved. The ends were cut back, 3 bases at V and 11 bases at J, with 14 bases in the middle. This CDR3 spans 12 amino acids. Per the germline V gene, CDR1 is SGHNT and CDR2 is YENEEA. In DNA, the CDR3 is TGTGCCAGCAGCTTGGCGGACGGAAGGAAGTACTTC. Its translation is CASSLADGRKYF. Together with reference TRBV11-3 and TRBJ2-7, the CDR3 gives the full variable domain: EAGVVQSPRYKIIEKKQPVAFWCNPISGHNTLYWYLQNLGQGPELLIRYENEEAVDDSQLPKDRFSAERLKGVDSTLKIQPAELGDSAVYLCASSLADGRKYFGPGTRLTVT.